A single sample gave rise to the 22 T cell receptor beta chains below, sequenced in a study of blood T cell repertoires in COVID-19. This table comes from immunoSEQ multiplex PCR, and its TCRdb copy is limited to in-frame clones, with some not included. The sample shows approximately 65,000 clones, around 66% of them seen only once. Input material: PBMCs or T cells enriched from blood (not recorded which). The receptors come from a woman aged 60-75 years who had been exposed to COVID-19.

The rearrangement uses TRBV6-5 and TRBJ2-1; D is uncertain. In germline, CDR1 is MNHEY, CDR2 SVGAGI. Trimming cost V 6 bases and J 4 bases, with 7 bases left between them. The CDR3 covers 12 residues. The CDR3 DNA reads TGTGCCAGCAGGCTAGATTACAATGAGCAGTTCTTC. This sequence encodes CASRLDYNEQFF.

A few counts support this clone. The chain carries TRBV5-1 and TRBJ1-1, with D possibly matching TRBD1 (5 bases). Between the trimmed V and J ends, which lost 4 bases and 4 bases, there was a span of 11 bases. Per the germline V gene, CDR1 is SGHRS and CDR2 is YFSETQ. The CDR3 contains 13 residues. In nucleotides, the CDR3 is TGCGCCAGCAGCGGGGCGGGAGGCACTGAAGCTTTCTTT. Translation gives CASSGAGGTEAFF.

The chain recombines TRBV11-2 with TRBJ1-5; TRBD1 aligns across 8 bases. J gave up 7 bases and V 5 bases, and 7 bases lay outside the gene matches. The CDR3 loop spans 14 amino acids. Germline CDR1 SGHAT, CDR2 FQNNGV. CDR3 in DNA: TGTGCCAGCAGCCAGGACAGGGCTAACCAGCCCCAGCATTTT. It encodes CASSQDRANQPQHF.

CDR3 sequence (DNA): TGTGCCAGCAGCGAAAACGGGGCCTATAATTCACCCCTCCACTTT. Protein: CASSENGAYNSPLHF. The rearrangement links TRBV7-3 to TRBJ1-6; D is uncertain. Trimming removed 5 bases from V and 2 bases from J, with 10 bases in between. This CDR3 comprises 15 residues. CDR1 and CDR2 (germline): SGHTA, FQGTGA.

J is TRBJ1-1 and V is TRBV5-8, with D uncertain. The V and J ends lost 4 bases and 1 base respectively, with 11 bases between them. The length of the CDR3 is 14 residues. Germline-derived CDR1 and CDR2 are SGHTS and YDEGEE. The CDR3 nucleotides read TGTGCCAGCAGCCTGGGTCCGTCGAACACTGAAGCTTTCTTT. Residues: CASSLGPSNTEAFF.

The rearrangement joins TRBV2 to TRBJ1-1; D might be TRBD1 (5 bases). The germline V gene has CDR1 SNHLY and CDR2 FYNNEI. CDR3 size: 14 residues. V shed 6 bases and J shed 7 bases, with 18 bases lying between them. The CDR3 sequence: CASSGPGLSFEAFF. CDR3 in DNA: TGTGCCAGCAGCGGCCCGGGACTGAGTTTTGAAGCTTTCTTT.

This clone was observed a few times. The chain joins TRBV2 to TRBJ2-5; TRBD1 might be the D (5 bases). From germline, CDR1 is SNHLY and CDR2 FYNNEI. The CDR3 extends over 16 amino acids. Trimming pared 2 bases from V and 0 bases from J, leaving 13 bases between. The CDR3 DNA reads TGTGCCAGCAGTGAAAGGGGCAGACAGTACCAAGAGACCCAGTACTTC. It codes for CASSERGRQYQETQYF.

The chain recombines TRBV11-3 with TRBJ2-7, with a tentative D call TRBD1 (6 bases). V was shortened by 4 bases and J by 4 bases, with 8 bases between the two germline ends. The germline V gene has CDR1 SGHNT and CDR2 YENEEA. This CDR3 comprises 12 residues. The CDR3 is CASSSDSYEQYF. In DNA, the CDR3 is TGTGCCAGCAGCTCGGACAGTTACGAGCAGTACTTC.

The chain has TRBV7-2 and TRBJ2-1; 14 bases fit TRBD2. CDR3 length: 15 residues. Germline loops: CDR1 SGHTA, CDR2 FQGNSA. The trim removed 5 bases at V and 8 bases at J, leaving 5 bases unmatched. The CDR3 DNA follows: TGTGCCAGCAGCAAGCGACTAGCGGGGGGGTATGAGCAGTTCTTC. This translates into CASSKRLAGGYEQFF.

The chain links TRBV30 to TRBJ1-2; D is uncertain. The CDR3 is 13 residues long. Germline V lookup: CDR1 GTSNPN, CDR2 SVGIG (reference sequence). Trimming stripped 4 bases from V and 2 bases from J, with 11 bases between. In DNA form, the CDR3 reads TGTGCCTGGACGCAAGCGGGGAACTATGGCTACACCTTC. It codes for CAWTQAGNYGYTF.

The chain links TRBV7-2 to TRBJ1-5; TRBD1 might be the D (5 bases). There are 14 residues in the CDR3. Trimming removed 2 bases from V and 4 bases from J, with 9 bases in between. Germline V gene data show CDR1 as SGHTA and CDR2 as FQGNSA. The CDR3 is CASSLSGGNQPQHF. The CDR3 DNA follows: TGTGCCAGCAGCTTATCGGGGGGAAATCAGCCCCAGCATTTT. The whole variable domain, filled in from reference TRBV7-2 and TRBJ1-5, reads GAGVSQSPSNKVTEKGKDVELRCDPISGHTALYWYRQSLGQGLEFLIYFQGNSAPDKSGLPSDRFSAERTGGSVSTLTIQRTQQEDSAVYLCASSLSGGNQPQHFGDGTRLSIL.

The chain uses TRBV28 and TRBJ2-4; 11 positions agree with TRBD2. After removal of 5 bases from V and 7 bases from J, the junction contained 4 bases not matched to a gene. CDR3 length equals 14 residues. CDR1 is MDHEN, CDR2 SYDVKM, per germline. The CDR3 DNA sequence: TGTGCCAGCAGTATACTAGCGGGAGTGAACATTCAGTACTTC. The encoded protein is CASSILAGVNIQYF.

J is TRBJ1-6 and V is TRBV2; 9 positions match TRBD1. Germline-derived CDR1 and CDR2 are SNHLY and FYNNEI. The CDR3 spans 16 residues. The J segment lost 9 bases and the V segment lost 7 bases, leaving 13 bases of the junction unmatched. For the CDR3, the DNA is TGTGCCAGCAATAAAGAGGGGACAGGGAGAGGTTCACCCCTCCACTTT. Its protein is CASNKEGTGRGSPLHF. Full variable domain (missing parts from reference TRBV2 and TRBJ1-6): EPEVTQTPSHQVTQMGQEVILRCVPISNHLYFYWYRQILGQKVEFLVSFYNNEISEKSEIFDDQFSVERPDGSNFTLKIRSTKLEDSAMYFCASNKEGTGRGSPLHFGNGTRLTVT.

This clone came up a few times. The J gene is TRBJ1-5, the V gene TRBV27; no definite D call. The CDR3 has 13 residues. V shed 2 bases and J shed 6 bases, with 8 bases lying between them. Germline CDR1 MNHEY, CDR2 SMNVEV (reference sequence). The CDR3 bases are TGTGCCAGCAGTTTAAGACGGGGTCAGCCCCAGCATTTT. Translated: CASSLRRGQPQHF.

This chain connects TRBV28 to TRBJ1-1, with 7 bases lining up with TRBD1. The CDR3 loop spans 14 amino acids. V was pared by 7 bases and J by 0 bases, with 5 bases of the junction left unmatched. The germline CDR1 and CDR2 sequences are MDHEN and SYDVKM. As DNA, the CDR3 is TGTGCCAGCATACAGGGGATCTTGAACACTGAAGCTTTCTTT. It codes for CASIQGILNTEAFF.

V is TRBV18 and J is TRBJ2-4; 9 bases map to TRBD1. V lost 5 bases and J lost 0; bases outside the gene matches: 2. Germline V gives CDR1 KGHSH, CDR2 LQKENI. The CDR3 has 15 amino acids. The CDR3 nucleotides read TGTGCCAGCTCAGAGGACAGGGGAGCCAAAAACATTCAGTACTTC. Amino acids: CASSEDRGAKNIQYF.

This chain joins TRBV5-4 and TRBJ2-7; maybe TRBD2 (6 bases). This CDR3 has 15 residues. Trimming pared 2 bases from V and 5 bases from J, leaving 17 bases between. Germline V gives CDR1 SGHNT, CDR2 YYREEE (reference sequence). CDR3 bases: TGTGCCAGCAGCTTTCGACTAGGTCGATTACACGAGCAGTACTTC. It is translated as CASSFRLGRLHEQYF.

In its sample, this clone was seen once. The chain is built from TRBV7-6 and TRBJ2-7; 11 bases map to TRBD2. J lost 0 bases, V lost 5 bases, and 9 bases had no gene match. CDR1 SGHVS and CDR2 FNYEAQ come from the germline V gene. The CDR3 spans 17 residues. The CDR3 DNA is TGTGCCAGCAGCCTCTTGCGACTAGCGGGATACTCCTACGAGCAGTACTTC. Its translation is CASSLLRLAGYSYEQYF.

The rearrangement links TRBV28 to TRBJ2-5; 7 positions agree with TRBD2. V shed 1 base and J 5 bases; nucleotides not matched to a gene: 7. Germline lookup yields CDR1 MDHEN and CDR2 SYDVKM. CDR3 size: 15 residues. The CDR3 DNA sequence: TGTGCCAGCAGTTTATCGGGGGGTGTTATGGAGACCCAGTACTTC. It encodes CASSLSGGVMETQYF.

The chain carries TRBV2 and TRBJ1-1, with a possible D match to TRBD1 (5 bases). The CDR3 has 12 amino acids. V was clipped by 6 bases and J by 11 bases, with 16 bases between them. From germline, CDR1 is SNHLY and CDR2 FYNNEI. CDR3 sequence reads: CASRSGLLGAFF. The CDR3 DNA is TGTGCCAGCAGGTCAGGGTTATTAGGGGCTTTCTTT. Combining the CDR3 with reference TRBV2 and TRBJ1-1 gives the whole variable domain EPEVTQTPSHQVTQMGQEVILRCVPISNHLYFYWYRQILGQKVEFLVSFYNNEISEKSEIFDDQFSVERPDGSNFTLKIRSTKLEDSAMYFCASRSGLLGAFFGQGTRLTVV.

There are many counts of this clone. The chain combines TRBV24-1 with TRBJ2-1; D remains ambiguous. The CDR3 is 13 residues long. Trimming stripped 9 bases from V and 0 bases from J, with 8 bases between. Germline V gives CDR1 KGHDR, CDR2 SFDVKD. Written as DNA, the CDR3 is TGTGCCACCTCGTCGCGCTCCTACAATGAGCAGTTCTTC. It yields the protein CATSSRSYNEQFF.

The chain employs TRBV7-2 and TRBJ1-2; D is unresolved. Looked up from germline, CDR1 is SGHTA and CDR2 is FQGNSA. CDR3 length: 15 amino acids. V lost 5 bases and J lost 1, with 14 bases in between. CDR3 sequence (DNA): TGTGCCAGCAGCCCTCCCCCGGGATTTAACTATGGCTACACCTTC. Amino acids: CASSPPPGFNYGYTF.